This is a list of T cell receptor beta chains from one sample in a study of T cell repertoires in cytomegalovirus infection. Via MiXCR, TCRdb re-called the reads, giving one row per CDR3 protein. The data contain about 740,000 distinct CDR3 sequences, under 40% of them singletons. The sample was PBMCs. These receptor sequences come from a human donor in good health (CMV status not recorded). Some clones in this sample may be carry-over from other donors' samples. Each CDR3 is given with its conserved first and last residue. A D gene is named only where the DNA matches it firmly. Clone size is not always given. Where it is, it says once, few, many or a class for expanded clones.

clone_size,j_call,cdr3_length,d_call,v_call,cdr3_nt,cdr3_aa
.,TRBJ2-1,13,.,TRBV7-9,TGTGCCAGCAGCCTTTTAACCTACAATGAGCAGTTCTTC,CASSLLTYNEQFF
.,TRBJ2-3,17,.,TRBV4-1,TGCGCCAGCAGCCAAGACCCCCGGGGGGCCATCACAGATACGCAGTATTTT,CASSQDPRGAITDTQYF
.,TRBJ2-1,15,.,TRBV5-1,TGCGCCAGCAGCTTTAGTGCTCCCCCCGACGCTGAGCAGTTCTTC,CASSFSAPPDAEQFF
.,TRBJ1-4,16,TRBD1,TRBV3-1,TGTGCCAGCAGCCTTAGAGGGGGGACAGCTAATGAAAAACTGTTTTTT,CASSLRGGTANEKLFF
few,TRBJ1-4,14,TRBD1,TRBV25-1,TGTGCCAGCAGTGCGACAGGGGGAAATGAAAAACTGTTTTTT,CASSATGGNEKLFF
.,TRBJ2-1,14,TRBD2,TRBV19,TGTGCCACCCAACTAGCGTCGGGCTACAATGAGCAGTTCTTC,CATQLASGYNEQFF
few,TRBJ1-1,14,.,TRBV10-3,TGTGCCATCAGTGAAACGGAATTGAACACTGAAGCTTTCTTT,CAISETELNTEAFF
.,TRBJ2-2,15,.,TRBV10-3,TGTGCCACCAGATTAGCTAGCGCCGACACCGGGGAGCTGTTTTTT,CATRLASADTGELFF
.,TRBJ1-2,14,TRBD1,TRBV28,TGTGCCAGCAGTTCCGCAGACAGGGACTATGGCTACACCTTC,CASSSADRDYGYTF
.,TRBJ2-5,14,.,TRBV2,TGTGCCAGCAGTGGACGTAACCCCGGGGAGACCCAGTACTTC,CASSGRNPGETQYF
few,TRBJ2-7,15,.,TRBV27,TGTGCCAGCAGTTCGTTTGCGGGATTATCCTACGAGCAGTACTTC,CASSSFAGLSYEQYF
many,TRBJ2-1,18,TRBD2,TRBV7-6,TGTGCCAGCAGCGACCGAGAGGGTTTAGCGGGAGATTACAATGAGCAGTTCTTC,CASSDREGLAGDYNEQFF
.,TRBJ1-1,14,.,TRBV15,TGTGCCACCAGCAGAGATGCCCAGGGTTATGAAGCTTTCTTT,CATSRDAQGYEAFF
.,TRBJ1-1,16,.,TRBV5-8,TGTGCCAGCAGCCAATGGACGAACAGGCGGAACACTGAAGCTTTCTTT,CASSQWTNRRNTEAFF
.,TRBJ1-5,15,.,TRBV7-8,TGTGCCAGCAGCTTAAGGCTCGCCAGCAATCAGCCCCAGCATTTT,CASSLRLASNQPQHF
.,TRBJ2-7,15,TRBD1,TRBV10-3,TGTGCCATCAGTGAGGAGACAGGGGGCTCCTACGAGCAGTACTTC,CAISEETGGSYEQYF
.,TRBJ1-5,15,TRBD1,TRBV6-1,TGTGCCAGCAGTGGACGACAGGGTAGCAATCAGCCCCAGCATTTT,CASSGRQGSNQPQHF
few,TRBJ2-3,17,.,TRBV7-2,TGTGCCAGCAGCTCCCTTCTAATACAGGGCAACACAGATACGCAGTATTTT,CASSSLLIQGNTDTQYF
.,TRBJ2-7,15,TRBD2,TRBV7-2,TGTGCCAGCAGCCGGAGCGGGGGGGCGGGTAGGGAGCAGTACTTC,CASSRSGGAGREQYF
.,TRBJ1-4,16,.,TRBV4-2,TGTTCCAGCAGCCAAGAGGGTGGCAGAACTAATGAAAAACTGTTTTTT,CSSSQEGGRTNEKLFF
many,TRBJ1-3,12,TRBD1,TRBV7-8,TGTGCCAGCAGCAACAGGGGGAACACCATATATTTT,CASSNRGNTIYF
few,TRBJ1-6,14,.,TRBV7-2,TGTGCCAGCAGCTTGGAACCCGCGGCTACACCCCTCCACTTT,CASSLEPAATPLHF
few,TRBJ2-2,15,.,TRBV7-3,TGTGCCAGCAGGTCGCCTTCATTGGGCACCGGGGAGCTGTTTTTT,CASRSPSLGTGELFF
few,TRBJ2-1,17,TRBD2,TRBV9,TGTGCCAGCAGCGTAGACCTCAGCGGGGGGGTTGTAGATGAGCAGTTCTTC,CASSVDLSGGVVDEQFF
few,TRBJ2-7,14,TRBD2,TRBV4-1,TGCGCCAGCAGCCAAGGGGAGGGAGTCTACGAGCAGTACTTC,CASSQGEGVYEQYF
few,TRBJ1-2,15,.,TRBV28,TGTGCCAGCAGTTTTCCTCCAGACAGTAACTATGGCTACACCTTC,CASSFPPDSNYGYTF
.,TRBJ1-1,12,.,TRBV19,TGTGCCACCAGGGGTAGGAACACTGAAGCTTTCTTT,CATRGRNTEAFF
.,TRBJ2-5,16,TRBD2,TRBV7-4,TGTGCCAGCAGCAAGACTAGCGGGAGTTCGTGGGAGATCCAGTACTTC,CASSKTSGSSWEIQYF
few,TRBJ2-2,13,.,TRBV2,TGTGCCAGCCTACACGGAGACACCGGGGAGCTGTTTTTT,CASLHGDTGELFF
.,TRBJ2-3,10,.,TRBV28,TGTGCCACACGGGGTTTGGCGCAGTATTTT,CATRGLAQYF
.,TRBJ2-3,15,TRBD2,TRBV27,TGTGCCAGCACCATAACTTGGGGGGGAAGAGATACGCAGTATTTT,CASTITWGGRDTQYF
few,TRBJ1-5,14,.,TRBV9,TGTGCCGCAGACCCCTGGGGAGGGCATCAGCCCCAGCATTTT,CAADPWGGHQPQHF
.,TRBJ2-2,15,TRBD2,TRBV12-3/TRBV12-4,TGTGCCAGCAGTTTCCTAGCGGGGGGCACCGGGGAGCTGTTTTTT,CASSFLAGGTGELFF
.,TRBJ1-2,11,.,TRBV30,TGTGCCTGGACCCAGAGCTATGGCTACACCTTC,CAWTQSYGYTF
many,TRBJ2-3,15,TRBD2,TRBV28,TGTGCCAGCAGTTTCTTCCCTCGGGGGGCAGATACGCAGTATTTT,CASSFFPRGADTQYF
few,TRBJ1-2,15,TRBD1,TRBV7-9,TGTGCCAGCAGCCAACCGACAGGGATTGGCTATGGCTACACCTTC,CASSQPTGIGYGYTF
few,TRBJ2-1,13,.,TRBV6-1,TGTGCCAGCAGTTTCCGAACGTACAATGAGCAGTTCTTC,CASSFRTYNEQFF
.,TRBJ2-7,14,TRBD2,TRBV12-3/TRBV12-4,TGTGCCAGCAGTCCAGCGGGGGGATACTACGAGCAGTACTTC,CASSPAGGYYEQYF
.,TRBJ2-7,15,.,TRBV19,TGTGCCAGTAGTATCGCTAGAGGGGTCGTCTACGAGCATGACTTC,CASSIARGVVYEHDF
.,TRBJ1-1,12,.,TRBV28,TGTGCCAGCAGAACAGGCTACACTGAAGCTTTCTTT,CASRTGYTEAFF
.,TRBJ2-7,14,TRBD2,TRBV10-3,TGTGCCATCAGAGCCAGCGGGAGCCTCCGGGCGCAGGACTTC,CAIRASGSLRAQDF
.,TRBJ1-1,16,.,TRBV28,TGTGCCAGCAGTCCACTCAGTGGGGGGCCAAGCACTGAAGCTTTCTTT,CASSPLSGGPSTEAFF
.,TRBJ1-1,16,.,TRBV5-1,TGCGCCAGCAGCTTGGCCCCACAGGGTGGAAGGACTGAAGCTTTCTTT,CASSLAPQGGRTEAFF
.,TRBJ1-4,14,.,TRBV7-6,TGTGCCAGCAGCTTAAGCCAGTTGAATGAAAAACTGTTTTTT,CASSLSQLNEKLFF